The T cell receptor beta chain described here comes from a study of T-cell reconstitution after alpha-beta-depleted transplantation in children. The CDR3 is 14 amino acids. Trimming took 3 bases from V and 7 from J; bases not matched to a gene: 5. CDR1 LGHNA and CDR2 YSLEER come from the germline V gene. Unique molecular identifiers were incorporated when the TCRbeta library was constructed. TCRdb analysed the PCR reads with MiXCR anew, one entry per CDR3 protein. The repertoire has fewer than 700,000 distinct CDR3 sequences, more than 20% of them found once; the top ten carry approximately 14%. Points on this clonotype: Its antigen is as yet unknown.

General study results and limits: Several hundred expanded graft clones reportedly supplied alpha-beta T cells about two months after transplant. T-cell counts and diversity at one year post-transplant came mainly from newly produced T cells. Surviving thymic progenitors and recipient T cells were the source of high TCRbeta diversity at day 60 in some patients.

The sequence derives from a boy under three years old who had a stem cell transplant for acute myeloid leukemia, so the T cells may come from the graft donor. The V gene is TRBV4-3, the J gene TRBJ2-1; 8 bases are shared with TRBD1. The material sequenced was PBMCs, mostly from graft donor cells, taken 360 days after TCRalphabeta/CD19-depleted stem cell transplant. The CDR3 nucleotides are TGCGCCAGCAGCCAGGACAGGGCGTCTAATGAGCAGTTCTTC. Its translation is CASSQDRASNEQFF.